These 18 T cell receptor beta chains originate from one sample sequenced in a study of cytomegalovirus exposure and HLA in healthy donors (TCRdb year 2017). Receptor amplification or capture employed the immunoSEQ multiplex PCR assay. For the multiplex PCR, a mixture combining 60 forward primers for TCR Vbeta segments and 13 reverse primers for TCR Jbeta segments was used. TCRdb provides this immuneACCESS table in a form limited to in-frame rearrangements. Some clones are lacking; in checked studies, under half of them reflect an unresolved V gene, and why the rest are absent is not known. The sample has about 140,000 clones on record, 80% of them singletons. The ten largest clones capture 2.5% to 3.5% of the sample. The material sequenced was PBMCs. The receptors stem from a woman in her 30s in good health and CMV-seronegative.

This clone has only one observation. The chain links TRBV5-1 to TRBJ2-7; TRBD1 might be the D (7 bases). V lost 4 bases and J 6 bases, leaving 23 bases between the germline ends. CDR3 length: 16 amino acids. Germline-derived CDR1 and CDR2 are SGHRS and YFSETQ. The CDR3 loop reads CASSRKSTGRTGEQYF. CDR3 in DNA: TGCGCCAGCAGCCGGAAATCGACAGGGAGGACGGGCGAGCAGTACTTC.

The rearrangement joins TRBV4-1 to TRBJ2-7; a possible D gene is TRBD2 (5 bases). CDR1 MGHRA and CDR2 YSYEKL come from the germline V gene. CDR3 length: 16 amino acids. Trimming stripped 1 base from V and 2 bases from J, with 15 bases between. CDR3 amino acids: CASSQVGAGGAYEQYF. CDR3 bases: TGCGCCAGCAGCCAAGTCGGTGCGGGCGGTGCCTACGAGCAGTACTTC.

The chain couples TRBV18 to TRBJ1-2; D is unresolved. Trimming pared 0 bases from V and 4 bases from J, leaving 12 bases between. Germline V CDR1 and CDR2: KGHSH, LQKENI. The CDR3 totals 15 residues. The DNA for the CDR3 is TGTGCCAGCTCACCACCCGGAGCTGTTGGCTATGGCTACACCTTC. Translated, it gives CASSPPGAVGYGYTF. The whole variable domain, remainder taken from reference TRBV18 and TRBJ1-2, is NAGVMQNPRHLVRRRGQEARLRCSPMKGHSHVYWYRQLPEEGLKFMVYLQKENIIDESGMPKERFSAEFPKEGPSILRIQQVVRGDSAAYFCASSPPGAVGYGYTFGSGTRLTVV.

This clone was observed a handful of times. This CDR3 is CASSQQGASNQPQHF. CDR3 nucleotide sequence: TGCGCCAGCAGCCAACAGGGGGCTAGCAATCAGCCCCAGCATTTT. J is TRBJ1-5 and V is TRBV4-1; 8 bases are a match to TRBD1. CDR1 is MGHRA, CDR2 YSYEKL, per germline. V lost 2 bases to trimming and J lost 0 bases; unmatched junction nucleotides: 0. The CDR3 spans 15 residues.

The rearrangement joins TRBV5-8 to TRBJ1-2; D is uncertain. The CDR3 has 16 amino acids. CDR1 is SGHTS, CDR2 YDEGEE, per germline. Trimming took 4 bases from V and 0 from J, leaving 16 bases between them. This CDR3 reads CASSSFSGISNYGYTF. CDR3 nucleotides: TGTGCCAGCAGCAGCTTCTCGGGGATATCTAACTATGGCTACACCTTC.

V usage is TRBV6-1 and J usage is TRBJ1-6; TRBD1 matches at 7 bases. The CDR3 is 15 amino acids. With 3 bases clipped from V and 6 bases from J, the junction kept 5 bases outside the gene matches. Germline CDR1 is MNHNS and CDR2 is SASEGT. The CDR3 here is CASSDTGVGNSPLHF. The CDR3 DNA is TGTGCCAGCAGTGACACAGGGGTCGGTAATTCACCCCTCCACTTT.

The rearrangement joins TRBV5-1 to TRBJ2-1; unclear D gene. The V and J ends lost 1 base and 4 bases respectively, with 6 bases between them. The CDR3 has 13 residues. Germline V gene lookup returns CDR1 SGHRS and CDR2 YFSETQ. CDR3 sequence reads: CASSLTQYNEQFF. The CDR3 nucleotides are TGCGCCAGCAGCTTGACGCAGTACAATGAGCAGTTCTTC.

This chain connects TRBV30 to TRBJ1-2, with 10 bases fitting TRBD1. With V trimmed by 2 bases and J by 6 bases, 3 bases remained unmatched. Germline V lookup: CDR1 GTSNPN, CDR2 SVGIG (reference sequence). The CDR3 is 13 residues long. The CDR3 nucleotides are TGTGCCTGGAGTCCTGACAGGGGGCATGGCTACACCTTC. Encoded protein: CAWSPDRGHGYTF.

The chain recombines TRBV5-6 with TRBJ1-4; D remains unclear. The CDR3 is 15 residues long. Germline values: CDR1 SGHDT, CDR2 YYEEEE. The V end was cut by 0 bases, the J end by 2 bases, with 8 bases between. CDR3 sequence: CASSLAGRTNEKLFF. CDR3 nucleotides: TGTGCCAGCAGCTTGGCGGGGAGGACTAATGAAAAACTGTTTTTT.

In regard to this clone: Other nucleotide sequences from this sample produce the same CDR3. This chain connects TRBV9 to TRBJ2-7; D unclear. Deletions cut 0 bases from V and 1 base from J, with 8 bases between. Germline-derived CDR1 and CDR2 are SGDLS and YYNGEE. This CDR3 spans 14 amino acids. The CDR3 sequence is CASSVGGSSYEQYF. In nucleotides, the CDR3 is TGTGCCAGCAGCGTAGGCGGCAGTTCCTACGAGCAGTACTTC.

The chain combines TRBV25-1 with TRBJ1-5, with unresolved D. With 2 bases removed from V and 6 bases from J, the gap between germline ends came to 14 bases. The CDR3 extends over 15 amino acids. The germline CDR1 and CDR2 sequences are MGHDK and SYGVNS. CDR3 loop: CASSEGGVLGQPQHF. The CDR3 nucleotides are TGTGCCAGCAGTGAAGGCGGGGTGTTAGGTCAGCCCCAGCATTTT.

This chain uses TRBV19 with TRBJ2-5; 9 bases match TRBD1. Germline V gene sequence: CDR1 LNHDA, CDR2 SQIVND (reference sequence). Trimming took 5 bases from V and 3 from J; bases not matched to a gene: 4. The CDR3 contains 14 residues. The CDR3 loop is CASSLRTGEETQYF. The CDR3 nucleotides are TGTGCCAGTAGTCTAAGGACAGGGGAAGAGACCCAGTACTTC.

The chain uses TRBV11-2 and TRBJ2-7, with D unclear. The CDR3 sequence is 16 residues long. Trimming left V 0 bases short and J 1 base short, with 13 bases between. Germline CDR1 is SGHAT and CDR2 is FQNNGV. CDR3 region: CASSLDVPPLSYEQYF. The DNA for the CDR3 is TGTGCCAGCAGCTTAGACGTCCCCCCCCTGTCCTACGAGCAGTACTTC. The whole variable domain, remainder taken from reference TRBV11-2 and TRBJ2-7, is EAGVAQSPRYKIIEKRQSVAFWCNPISGHATLYWYQQILGQGPKLLIQFQNNGVVDDSQLPKDRFSAERLKGVDSTLKIQPAKLEDSAVYLCASSLDVPPLSYEQYFGPGTRLTVT.

The chain carries TRBV27 and TRBJ1-2; D is perhaps TRBD1 (6 bases). This CDR3 contains 15 residues. CDR1 is MNHEY and CDR2 is SMNVEV in the germline V gene (reference sequence). V was pared by 1 base and J by 8 bases, with 17 bases between. As DNA, the CDR3 is TGTGCCAGCAGTTTATACGGGACAACCCAGGGGGGCTACACCTTC. Encoded protein: CASSLYGTTQGGYTF.

This chain uses TRBV15 with TRBJ2-3, with 7 bases that match TRBD1. V lost 4 bases and J lost 6; bases outside the gene matches: 4. Germline assignment: CDR1 LNHNV and CDR2 YYDKDF (reference sequence). The CDR3 runs to 13 residues. The CDR3 nucleotides read TGTGCCACCAGCAACAGGGGATCGGATACGCAGTATTTT. It codes for CATSNRGSDTQYF.

The J gene is TRBJ1-1, the V gene TRBV11-3, with 9 nucleotides matching TRBD1. This CDR3 region has 16 residues. Germline assignment: CDR1 SGHNT and CDR2 YENEEA. J lost 0 bases, V lost 4 bases, and 6 bases had no gene match. The CDR3 spells CASSSGQGLMNTEAFF. The CDR3 DNA follows: TGTGCCAGCAGCTCAGGACAGGGGCTCATGAACACTGAAGCTTTCTTT.

The sample holds a few counts of this clone. The chain has TRBV2 and TRBJ1-4, with D possibly TRBD1 on 5 matching bases. Trimming pared 1 base from V and 7 bases from J, leaving 10 bases between. This CDR3 region has 14 residues. Germline values: CDR1 SNHLY, CDR2 FYNNEI. CDR3 sequence (DNA): TGTGCCAGCAGTGAAGAGGGGATGTCTGAAAAACTGTTTTTT. Amino acids: CASSEEGMSEKLFF.

This chain connects TRBV28 to TRBJ1-1; 8 nucleotides align to TRBD1. Unmatched junction bases numbered 15, after V lost 2 bases and J lost 4 bases. The V gene's germline CDR1 is MDHEN and CDR2 SYDVKM. CDR3 length equals 18 residues. The CDR3 sequence is CASSLRPGQAKKSTEAFF. The DNA of the CDR3 is TGTGCCAGCAGTTTACGGCCGGGACAGGCAAAAAAGAGCACTGAAGCTTTCTTT.